The 18 T cell receptor beta chains reported below all come from one sample, sequenced in a study of T cell responses to AZD1222 COVID-19 vaccine. The protocol was immunoSEQ multiplex PCR, while the TCRdb copy is restricted to in-frame clones and leaves out a portion. This table has 120,000 to 150,000 clones, around nine tenths appearing once. Sample: peripheral blood, taken 28 days after the second AZD1222 dose. These receptors were collected from an adult who received the AZD1222 COVID-19 vaccine.

This chain joins TRBV10-3 and TRBJ2-1; D is ambiguous. V shed 3 bases and J shed 4 bases, with 13 bases lying between them. In germline, CDR1 is ENHRY, CDR2 SYGVKD. The CDR3 contains 15 residues. The CDR3 loop is CAISDVGRSYNEQFF. CDR3 bases: TGTGCCATCAGTGATGTAGGGCGGAGTTACAATGAGCAGTTCTTC.

The rearrangement links TRBV6-2 or TRBV6-3 to TRBJ1-1, with D possibly being TRBD1 (5 bases). The CDR3 runs 17 residues. V was trimmed by 2 bases and J by 7 bases, leaving 23 bases between them. Germline V gene data show CDR1 as MNHEY and CDR2 as SVGEGT. CDR3 nucleotide sequence: TGTGCCAGCAGTTACATCTCGACAGCTTGGGAACATGATGAAGCTTTCTTT. It codes for CASSYISTAWEHDEAFF.

The chain links TRBV28 to TRBJ2-7; D not certain. Germline CDR1 reads MDHEN; CDR2 reads SYDVKM. The CDR3 has 12 amino acids. The V gene lost 3 bases and the J gene lost 2 bases, with 5 bases spanning the gap. The CDR3 here is CASSLSPYEQYF. As DNA, the CDR3 is TGTGCCAGCAGTTTGTCTCCCTACGAGCAGTACTTC.

This chain links TRBV6-5 with TRBJ1-4; TRBD1 might be the D (6 bases). V shed 7 bases and J shed 0 bases, with 12 bases lying between them. The CDR3 length is 15 residues. From germline, CDR1 is MNHEY and CDR2 SVGAGI. This chain's CDR3 is CASKTGSTTNEKLFF. In DNA, the CDR3 is TGTGCCAGCAAAACAGGGTCTACAACTAATGAAAAACTGTTTTTT.

The chain carries TRBV7-3 and TRBJ2-1, with D maybe TRBD1 (6 bases). V was pared by 1 base and J by 7 bases, with 11 bases between. The CDR3 is 14 amino acids. Germline values: CDR1 SGHTA, CDR2 FQGTGA. CDR3 DNA sequence: TGTGCCAGCAGCTTAAGTACAGGGACGAATGAGCAGTTCTTC. This encodes CASSLSTGTNEQFF.

The chain joins TRBV2 to TRBJ1-1; D ambiguous. Trimming removed 6 bases from V and 4 bases from J, with 18 bases in between. From germline, CDR1 is SNHLY and CDR2 FYNNEI. The CDR3 spans 15 residues. CDR3 amino acids: CASRTRQAISTEAFF. The CDR3 coding sequence is TGTGCCAGCAGAACCAGGCAGGCGATTTCCACTGAAGCTTTCTTT.

The J gene is TRBJ1-2, the V gene TRBV10-2; D remains ambiguous. Germline CDR1 is WSHSY and CDR2 is SAAADI. CDR3 length: 14 amino acids. The V gene lost 4 bases and the J gene lost 9 bases, with 18 bases spanning the gap. The CDR3 reads CASSAPGGISSYTF. CDR3 sequence (DNA): TGCGCCAGCAGTGCCCCAGGTGGCATTTCGAGCTACACCTTC.

V gene TRBV13 combines with J gene TRBJ2-7, with 8 bases fitting TRBD2. V dropped 0 bases and J dropped 0; count of bases not matched to a gene: 7. The CDR3 runs to 17 residues. CDR1 and CDR2 (germline): PRHDT, FYEKMQ (reference sequence). CDR3 in amino acids: CASSLGVIAGSSYEQYF. For the CDR3, the DNA is TGTGCCAGCAGCTTAGGAGTTATAGCGGGATCCTCCTACGAGCAGTACTTC.

J is TRBJ2-7 and V is TRBV11-3; TRBD1 agrees at 8 bases. V trimming: 4 bases; J trimming: 0 bases; junction bases outside the gene matches: 5. Germline CDR1 reads SGHNT; CDR2 reads YENEEA. The CDR3 has 15 amino acids. The CDR3 region is CASSSWTGSSYEQYF. The CDR3 coding sequence is TGTGCCAGCAGCTCATGGACAGGGAGCTCCTACGAGCAGTACTTC.

The rearrangement uses TRBV6-2 or TRBV6-3 and TRBJ1-2; 9 bases line up with TRBD1. The junction had 1 base not matched to a gene; V was cut back by 2 bases and J by 0 bases. Germline CDR1 is MNHEY and CDR2 is SVGEGT. The CDR3 is 15 amino acids. The CDR3 here is CASSYRTGANYGYTF. For the CDR3, the DNA is TGTGCCAGCAGTTACAGGACAGGGGCTAACTATGGCTACACCTTC.

This clone was detected only a few times. The rearrangement uses TRBV11-2 and TRBJ2-1; 10 nucleotides align to TRBD2. The CDR3 is 15 amino acids. Unmatched junction bases numbered 2, after V lost 3 bases and J lost 3 bases. Germline CDR1 reads SGHAT; CDR2 reads FQNNGV. CDR3 in amino acids: CASSFGLADYNEQFF. The CDR3 DNA is TGTGCCAGCAGCTTCGGACTAGCGGACTACAATGAGCAGTTCTTC.

This chain connects TRBV5-6 to TRBJ1-4; D is undetermined. V was shortened by 4 bases and J by 8 bases, with 12 bases between the two germline ends. The CDR3 has 13 amino acids. Germline loops: CDR1 SGHDT, CDR2 YYEEEE. The CDR3 bases are TGTGCCAGCAGCGCCCGCGCGGACGAAAAACTGTTTTTT. Translation gives CASSARADEKLFF.

This clone has a handful of counts. The chain combines TRBV11-2 with TRBJ2-5; D remains ambiguous. Germline V gene sequence: CDR1 SGHAT, CDR2 FQNNGV. This CDR3 comprises 13 residues. V lost 1 base to trimming and J lost 5 bases, with 8 bases between them. CDR3: CASSLALYETQYF. The CDR3 DNA is TGTGCCAGCAGCTTAGCACTTTATGAGACCCAGTACTTC. Drawing the rest from reference TRBV11-2 and TRBJ2-5, the complete variable domain is EAGVAQSPRYKIIEKRQSVAFWCNPISGHATLYWYQQILGQGPKLLIQFQNNGVVDDSQLPKDRFSAERLKGVDSTLKIQPAKLEDSAVYLCASSLALYETQYFGPGTRLLVL.

J is TRBJ1-1 and V is TRBV5-4; possibly TRBD1 for D (5 bases). In germline, CDR1 is SGHNT, CDR2 YYREEE (reference sequence). The CDR3 covers 14 residues. With 2 bases removed from V and 6 bases from J, the gap between germline ends came to 14 bases. The CDR3 region has the DNA TGTGCCAGCAGCTTTGGTTGGGGGGGACCTGAAGCTTTCTTT. This encodes CASSFGWGGPEAFF.

The chain couples TRBV30 to TRBJ1-6; possible D gene TRBD1, 5 bases. The germline V and J ends were trimmed by 4 bases and 7 bases, with 17 bases remaining between them. CDR3 size: 15 residues. Per the germline V gene, CDR1 is GTSNPN and CDR2 is SVGIG (reference sequence). In nucleotides, the CDR3 is TGTGCCTGGACCGAGGCGGGACGGTCAAATTCACCCCTCCACTTT. Its protein is CAWTEAGRSNSPLHF. Full variable domain (outside the CDR3, taken from reference TRBV30 and TRBJ1-6): SQTIHQWPATLVQPVGSPLSLECTVEGTSNPNLYWYRQAAGRGLQLLFYSVGIGQISSEVPQNLSASRPQDRQFILSSKKLLLSDSGFYLCAWTEAGRSNSPLHFGNGTRLTVT.

The V call is TRBV14, the J call TRBJ2-7; D might be TRBD1 (6 bases). Germline lookup yields CDR1 SGHDN and CDR2 FVKESK. Trimming cost V 4 bases and J 9 bases, with 13 bases left between them. This CDR3 comprises 12 residues. Written as DNA, the CDR3 is TGTGCCAGCAGCCCGAAGGGGGTTCGGCAGTACTTC. It specifies CASSPKGVRQYF.

V usage is TRBV5-1 and J usage is TRBJ2-3; D is unresolved. The CDR3 contains 13 residues. CDR1 SGHRS and CDR2 YFSETQ come from the germline V gene. V was trimmed by 0 bases and J by 0 bases, leaving 2 bases between them. The CDR3 region is CASSLDSTDTQYF. In nucleotides, the CDR3 is TGCGCCAGCAGCTTGGATAGCACAGATACGCAGTATTTT.

The chain is built from TRBV5-4 and TRBJ1-5; 7 bases map to TRBD1. The germline V gene encodes CDR1 SGHNT and CDR2 YYREEE (reference sequence). The junction had 15 bases not matched to a gene; V was cut back by 2 bases and J by 1 base. This CDR3 has 19 amino acids. CDR3 residues: CASSFWNRQGVRSNQPQHF. The CDR3, as DNA: TGTGCCAGCAGCTTTTGGAACCGACAGGGTGTAAGGAGCAATCAGCCCCAGCATTTT.